This T cell receptor (beta chain) was recovered during a study of T cell responses to AZD1222 COVID-19 vaccine. Study findings and constraints: Dominant at 160-218 and 743-854, vaccine-associated CD4 TCRs also spanned spike. Spike-specific TCR breadth and depth went up after people got two AZD1222 doses.

Worth noting for this clone: No antigen is known for it.

The germline V gene has CDR1 SNHLY and CDR2 FYNNEI. V dropped 7 bases and J dropped 2 bases, with 15 bases sitting between them. The CDR3 runs 15 residues. Repertoires were generated with immunoSEQ multiplex PCR, while TCRdb's copy carries only in-frame clones and drops some. Of tens of thousands of clones in the sample, about 87% were seen once. The sequencing used peripheral blood, collected 28 days after the second dose of the MenACWY control vaccine. The V call is TRBV2, the J call TRBJ1-3; the D gene is possibly TRBD1 (6 bases). The source of this sequence is an adult who received the MenACWY meningococcal vaccine as a control. CDR3 sequence reads: CASTEGGITGNTIYF. CDR3 DNA sequence: TGTGCCAGCACCGAAGGGGGGATCACTGGAAACACCATATATTTT.